Presented here are 18 T cell receptor beta chains from one specimen sequenced in a study of control samples from healthy donors and cancer patients. Assay used: immunoSEQ multiplex PCR; TCRdb lists only in-frame clones, some missing. The sample lists around 80,000 clones, around 87% seen once, with 15% to 25% in the top ten. Material: blood. The source is a man in his forties or fifties in good health.

The chain recombines TRBV7-2 with TRBJ2-5, with 9 bases matching TRBD2. The trim removed 1 base at V and 2 bases at J, leaving 5 bases unmatched. In germline, CDR1 is SGHTA, CDR2 FQGNSA. The CDR3 extends over 16 amino acids. CDR3 coding DNA: TGTGCCAGCAGCTTAGGCGGGGGGGCTGGGCAAGAGACCCAGTACTTC. This gives the protein CASSLGGGAGQETQYF.

J is TRBJ2-1 and V is TRBV7-2, with 11 bases that match TRBD1. Germline CDR1 is SGHTA and CDR2 is FQGNSA. The CDR3 totals 16 residues. Trimming removed 1 base from V and 7 bases from J; junction bases left unmatched: 6. The CDR3 here is CASSLVGQGVGNEQFF. The DNA for the CDR3 is TGTGCCAGCAGCTTAGTGGGACAGGGGGTCGGTAATGAGCAGTTCTTC.

This clone appeared once. The V call is TRBV20-1, the J call TRBJ2-5; D is perhaps TRBD1 or TRBD2 (5 bases each). CDR1 DFQATT and CDR2 SNEGSKA come from the germline V gene (reference sequence). Trimming left V 3 bases short and J 1 base short, with 27 bases between. The CDR3 is 19 residues long. The DNA for the CDR3 is TGCAGTGCTAGTAAACCCAAACTCTGGGGGACGGACCTCCAAGAGACCCAGTACTTC. Encoded protein: CSASKPKLWGTDLQETQYF.

This rearrangement joins TRBV9 to TRBJ2-7; 10 nucleotides match TRBD1. Germline V lookup: CDR1 SGDLS, CDR2 YYNGEE. Trimming cost V 3 bases and J 0 bases; bases outside gene matches: 3. The CDR3 consists of 15 residues. The CDR3 DNA sequence: TGTGCCAGCAGCGCCGGACAGGGGGGCTCCTACGAGCAGTACTTC. Protein: CASSAGQGGSYEQYF.

The chain employs TRBV30 and TRBJ2-7, with TRBD2 matching 8 bases. The V and J ends lost 2 bases and 6 bases, in that order; junction bases with no gene match: 9. The CDR3 contains 14 residues. Germline-derived CDR1 and CDR2 are GTSNPN and SVGIG (reference sequence). As DNA, the CDR3 is TGTGCCTGGAGTACTCGGACTAGCTCCGCCGAGCAGTACTTC. Its protein is CAWSTRTSSAEQYF.

The genes are TRBV4-2 and TRBJ2-7; 9 nucleotides agree with TRBD2. The germline gives CDR1 LGHNA, CDR2 YNFKEQ. V lost 1 base, J lost 2 bases, and 6 bases stayed unmatched. This CDR3 contains 16 residues. The DNA for the CDR3 is TGTGCCAGCAGCCAAGGACTAGCGGCAGGAACCTACGAGCAGTACTTC. Its translation is CASSQGLAAGTYEQYF.

This clone was detected once. The chain links TRBV9 to TRBJ1-1; D uncertain. The CDR3 has 13 residues. Germline CDR1 SGDLS, CDR2 YYNGEE. Trimming pared 0 bases from V and 2 bases from J, leaving 5 bases between. The CDR3 DNA reads as TGTGCCAGCAGCGTAGGAGATAACACTGAAGCTTTCTTT. It yields the protein CASSVGDNTEAFF.

The V call is TRBV3-1 (or the pseudogene TRBV3-2), the J call TRBJ1-4, with D tentatively TRBD1 (5 bases). The CDR3 covers 14 residues. Germline values: CDR1 LGHDT, CDR2 YNNKEL (reference sequence). The V end lost 4 bases, the J end lost 0 bases, and 6 bases lay between the germline ends. CDR3 bases: TGTGCCAGCAGCCTAGGGGCAACTAATGAAAAACTGTTTTTT. Translating gives CASSLGATNEKLFF.

The rearrangement joins TRBV6-5 to TRBJ2-2; D may be TRBD1 (6 bases). Looked up from germline, CDR1 is MNHEY and CDR2 is SVGAGI. The CDR3 spans 14 residues. Trimming took off 11 bases at V and 5 bases at J, with 18 bases between the two ends. The CDR3 DNA is TGTGCCGGTAATGATCAGGGGTTAACCGGGGAGCTGTTTTTT. It codes for CAGNDQGLTGELFF.

J is TRBJ1-3 and V is TRBV6-6; TRBD1 matches 7 bases. CDR1 MNHNY and CDR2 SVGAGI come from the germline V gene (reference sequence). After removal of 5 bases from V and 2 bases from J, the junction contained 6 bases not matched to a gene. The CDR3 is made up of 15 amino acids. Here the CDR3 reads CASSNQGGPGNTIYF. CDR3 nucleotide sequence: TGTGCCAGCAGTAACCAGGGGGGCCCTGGAAACACCATATATTTT.

The CDR3: CASSPEGGLRYGYTF. As DNA, the CDR3 is TGTGCCAGCAGCCCGGAGGGGGGCTTGAGGTATGGCTACACCTTC. The V call is TRBV5-5, the J call TRBJ1-2, with a weak D call TRBD1 (6 bases). CDR3 length: 15 residues. V lost 4 bases and J 5 bases, leaving 18 bases between the germline ends. Germline V CDR1 and CDR2: SGHKS, YYEKEE (reference sequence). Looking up the rest from reference TRBV5-5 and TRBJ1-2 gives the full variable domain: DAGVTQSPTHLIKTRGQQVTLRCSPISGHKSVSWYQQVLGQGPQFIFQYYEKEERGRGNFPDRFSARQFPNYSSELNVNALLLGDSALYLCASSPEGGLRYGYTFGSGTRLTVV.

J is TRBJ2-3 and V is TRBV10-3, with 8 bases fitting TRBD1. From germline, CDR1 is ENHRY and CDR2 SYGVKD. V lost 6 bases and J lost 4; bases outside the gene matches: 6. The CDR3 length is 14 residues. CDR3 amino acids: CAIRGTGSADTQYF. The CDR3 DNA follows: TGTGCCATCAGAGGGACAGGAAGTGCAGATACGCAGTATTTT.

This chain uses TRBV15 with TRBJ2-5; D may match TRBD1 or TRBD2 (5 bases each). This CDR3 comprises 16 residues. Germline V lookup: CDR1 LNHNV, CDR2 YYDKDF (reference sequence). Trimming pared 1 base from V and 3 bases from J, leaving 15 bases between. The CDR3 is CATSRAPTLGEETQYF. DNA of the CDR3: TGTGCCACCAGCAGAGCCCCAACGTTGGGGGAAGAGACCCAGTACTTC.

The rearrangement links TRBV9 to TRBJ1-2; 8 bases fit TRBD1. The CDR3 has 15 residues. Trimming removed 0 bases from V and 4 bases from J; junction bases left unmatched: 5. The V gene's germline CDR1 is SGDLS and CDR2 YYNGEE. In DNA form, the CDR3 reads TGTGCCAGCAGCGTAGGGGCAGGGGGCGGCTATGGCTACACCTTC. Amino acids: CASSVGAGGGYGYTF.

The chain uses TRBV4-3 and TRBJ2-3; D is unclear. The germline V gene has CDR1 LGHNA and CDR2 YSLEER. This CDR3 contains 14 residues. V was trimmed by 4 bases and J by 2 bases, leaving 10 bases between them. CDR3: CASSPSFFTDTQYF. The CDR3 region has the DNA TGCGCCAGCAGCCCCTCGTTCTTCACAGATACGCAGTATTTT.

The rearrangement uses TRBV9 and TRBJ2-1; 8 nucleotides match TRBD2. With 0 bases clipped from V and 7 bases from J, the junction kept 6 bases outside the gene matches. The germline CDR1 and CDR2 sequences are SGDLS and YYNGEE. The CDR3 is 15 residues long. The CDR3 DNA is TGTGCCAGCAGCGTAGACGGGGGGGCCCGGAATGAGCAGTTCTTC. Protein: CASSVDGGARNEQFF.

The chain recombines TRBV13 with TRBJ2-2; 8 bases match TRBD2. After removal of 7 bases from V and 4 bases from J, the junction contained 8 bases not matched to a gene. Germline V lookup: CDR1 PRHDT, CDR2 FYEKMQ (reference sequence). The CDR3 sequence is 15 residues long. The chain's CDR3 is CASTPERGRTGELFF. DNA of the CDR3: TGTGCCAGCACCCCGGAGCGGGGGCGCACCGGGGAGCTGTTTTTT. The full variable domain, in which reference TRBV13 and TRBJ2-2 provide the parts outside the CDR3, is AAGVIQSPRHLIKEKRETATLKCYPIPRHDTVYWYQQGPGQDPQFLISFYEKMQSDKGSIPDRFSAQQFSDYHSELNMSSLELGDSALYFCASTPERGRTGELFFGEGSRLTVL.

The V gene is TRBV30, the J gene TRBJ2-7; D gene unclear. Trimming removed 2 bases from V and 9 bases from J, with 11 bases in between. The CDR3 runs to 11 residues. In germline, CDR1 is GTSNPN, CDR2 SVGIG (reference sequence). The CDR3 region has the DNA TGTGCCTGGAGTCACCTAGGTTGGCAGTACTTC. Its translation is CAWSHLGWQYF. The complete variable domain, with remaining parts taken from reference TRBV30 and TRBJ2-7, reads SQTIHQWPATLVQPVGSPLSLECTVEGTSNPNLYWYRQAAGRGLQLLFYSVGIGQISSEVPQNLSASRPQDRQFILSSKKLLLSDSGFYLCAWSHLGWQYFGPGTRLTVT.